Each of the 12 T cell receptor beta chains below was sequenced from the same sample in a study of blood T cells in healthy people across ages. A second PCR of 7 to 11 cycles used a sample-barcoded 5' primer and a J-beta primer mix. MiXCR, run by TCRdb on the 5' RACE reads, gives a single entry per CDR3 protein. The table records around 940,000 distinct CDR3 sequences, roughly 51% of them present only once. The sample taken for sequencing was blood. Receptors were obtained from a woman aged 60-75 years in good health.

The J gene is TRBJ2-2, the V gene TRBV25-1; TRBD1 agrees at 7 bases. The CDR3 is 15 residues long. Losses at the gene ends were 4 bases for V and 9 bases for J; bases not matched to a gene: 11. Germline CDR1 MGHDK, CDR2 SYGVNS. CDR3 nucleotide sequence: TGTGCCAGCAGTGGAGGGGACAGATCGTACCGGGAGCTGTTTTTT. Protein product: CASSGGDRSYRELFF.

This clonotype was counted many times. The J gene is TRBJ2-4, the V gene TRBV28; TRBD2 matches at 7 bases. The ends lost 6 bases at V and 5 bases at J; junction bases unmatched: 7. The CDR3 has 14 amino acids. CDR1 MDHEN and CDR2 SYDVKM come from the germline V gene. The CDR3 DNA reads as TGTGCCAGCAGCAAGGGAGGGCCGCAAAACATTCAGTACTTC. It yields the protein CASSKGGPQNIQYF.

The chain is built from TRBV4-1 and TRBJ2-7, with 8 nucleotides matching TRBD1. The CDR3 contains 16 residues. Germline CDR1 reads MGHRA; CDR2 reads YSYEKL. Trimming removed 2 bases from V and 6 bases from J; junction bases left unmatched: 12. DNA of the CDR3: TGCGCCAGCAGCCAAACTTGGGACAGGCGAGACTGCGAGCAGTACTTC. Translating it yields CASSQTWDRRDCEQYF.

This chain connects TRBV29-1 to TRBJ2-7; tentatively, D is TRBD1 or TRBD2 (5 bases each). The germline CDR1 and CDR2 sequences are SQVTM and ANQGSEA. The CDR3 consists of 16 residues. The V end lost 4 bases, the J end lost 2 bases, and 21 bases lay between the germline ends. In DNA form, the CDR3 reads TGCAGCGTTGTGGCCTTTACCGGGACGGCGGCCTACGAGCAGTACTTC. Protein: CSVVAFTGTAAYEQYF.

The chain has TRBV12-3 or TRBV12-4 and TRBJ2-5, with unresolved D. The closer fit of TRBJ2-7 to the DNA end suggests the J call may be wrong. CDR3 length equals 15 residues. CDR3 loop: CASSPPGPSSYEQYF. The CDR3 DNA reads TGTGCCAGCAGTCCCCCCGGGCCAAGCTCCTACGAGCAGTACTTC.

This rearrangement joins TRBV25-1 to TRBJ2-1; 10 bases map to TRBD2. The CDR3 is 17 amino acids. The J segment lost 5 bases and the V segment lost 0 bases, leaving 7 bases of the junction unmatched. CDR1 MGHDK and CDR2 SYGVNS come from the germline V gene. The CDR3 sequence: CASSEYSGRAVDNEQFF. Here the CDR3 DNA reads TGTGCCAGCAGTGAATACAGCGGGAGGGCAGTGGACAATGAGCAGTTCTTC.

This clonotype turned up a few times. The chain combines TRBV28 with TRBJ2-7; D is undetermined. This CDR3 is 13 amino acids long. Germline V lookup: CDR1 MDHEN, CDR2 SYDVKM. V shed 5 bases and J shed 3 bases, with 11 bases lying between them. The CDR3 loop is CASSHRVNYEQYF. The CDR3 nucleotides read TGTGCCAGCAGTCATCGGGTAAACTACGAGCAGTACTTC. Together with reference TRBV28 and TRBJ2-7, the CDR3 gives the full variable domain: DVKVTQSSRYLVKRTGEKVFLECVQDMDHENMFWYRQDPGLGLRLIYFSYDVKMKEKGDIPEGYSVSREKKERFSLILESASTNQTSMYLCASSHRVNYEQYFGPGTRLTVT.

The chain couples TRBV12-3 or TRBV12-4 to TRBJ2-5; TRBD2 aligns across 8 bases. The CDR3 spans 16 residues. V gave up 5 bases and J gave up 5 bases; unmatched junction bases: 13. The CDR3 sequence is CASSPHGGGLDETQYF. In nucleotides, the CDR3 is TGTGCCAGCAGTCCGCACGGTGGGGGACTAGACGAGACCCAGTACTTC.

The rearrangement joins TRBV12-3 or TRBV12-4 to TRBJ2-3, with TRBD1 as a possible D gene (5 bases). V was cut by 8 bases and J by 4 bases, with 10 bases left in between. The CDR3 covers 12 residues. CDR3 region: CASGQGADTQYF. The CDR3 nucleotides read TGTGCCAGCGGCCAGGGCGCAGATACGCAGTATTTT.

This rearrangement joins TRBV5-1 to TRBJ2-4; 7 bases are shared with TRBD1. The J call is in doubt because the DNA end fits TRBJ2-7 better. Germline loops: CDR1 SGHRS, CDR2 YFSETQ. This CDR3 contains 15 residues. This chain's CDR3 is CASSATSGQYYEQYF. The CDR3 bases are TGCGCCAGCAGCGCGACCTCGGGACAGTACTACGAGCAGTACTTC.

This clonotype turned up a few times. Here the CDR3 reads CASSVEPSGFYEQYF. Written as DNA, the CDR3 is TGTGCCAGCAGCGTAGAACCTAGCGGATTCTACGAGCAGTACTTC. The chain has TRBV9 and TRBJ2-7; TRBD2 matches 7 bases. Germline values: CDR1 SGDLS, CDR2 YYNGEE. The V and J ends lost 0 bases and 3 bases, in that order; junction bases with no gene match: 6. This CDR3 has 15 residues.

This clonotype occurred a few times. J is TRBJ2-3 and V is TRBV5-1; D gene uncertain. Trimming cost V 0 bases and J 3 bases, with 14 bases left between them. CDR1 and CDR2 (germline): SGHRS, YFSETQ. The CDR3 is 16 amino acids. CDR3 sequence reads: CASSLAAEFSTDTQYF. Here the CDR3 DNA reads TGCGCCAGCAGCTTGGCCGCAGAGTTCTCGACAGATACGCAGTATTTT. The variable domain in full, with the rest retrieved from reference TRBV5-1 and TRBJ2-3, is KAGVTQTPRYLIKTRGQQVTLSCSPISGHRSVSWYQQTPGQGLQFLFEYFSETQRNKGNFPGRFSGRQFSNSRSEMNVSTLELGDSALYLCASSLAAEFSTDTQYFGPGTRLTVL.